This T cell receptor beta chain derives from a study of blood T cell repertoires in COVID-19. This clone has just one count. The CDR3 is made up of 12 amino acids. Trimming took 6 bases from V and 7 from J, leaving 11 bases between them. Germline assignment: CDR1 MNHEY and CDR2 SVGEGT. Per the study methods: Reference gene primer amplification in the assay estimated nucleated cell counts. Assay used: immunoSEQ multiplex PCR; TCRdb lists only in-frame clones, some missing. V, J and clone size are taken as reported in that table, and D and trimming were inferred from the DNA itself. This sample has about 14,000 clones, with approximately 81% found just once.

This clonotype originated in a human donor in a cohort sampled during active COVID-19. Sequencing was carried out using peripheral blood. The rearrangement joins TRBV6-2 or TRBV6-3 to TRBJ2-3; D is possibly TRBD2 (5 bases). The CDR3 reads CASSPSSNTQYF. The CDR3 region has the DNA TGTGCCAGCAGCCCCTCTAGCAATACGCAGTATTTT.